Presented here are 25 T cell receptor beta chains from one specimen sequenced in a study of blood T cell repertoires in COVID-19. Here immunoSEQ multiplex PCR was the method, and the copy in TCRdb shows in-frame clones only, minus some. The sample contains around 100,000 clones, roughly nine tenths of which appear only once. Sequenced input: peripheral blood. Every receptor here comes from a human donor in a cohort sampled during active COVID-19.

The J gene is TRBJ2-7, the V gene TRBV2; D is undetermined. Trimming pared 1 base from V and 6 bases from J, leaving 10 bases between. CDR1 and CDR2 from the germline V gene are SNHLY and FYNNEI. This CDR3 has 13 amino acids. The CDR3 bases are TGTGCCAGCAGTGAAGGTCTTCCCTGCGAGCAGTACTTC. Translation gives CASSEGLPCEQYF.

The J gene is TRBJ2-1, the V gene TRBV28; D not resolved. Germline-derived CDR1 and CDR2 are MDHEN and SYDVKM. The CDR3 has 14 residues. V lost 3 bases, J lost 9 bases, and 15 bases lay in between. In nucleotides, the CDR3 is TGTGCCAGCAGTTTTGGAGTGGTTGCCATTGAGCAGTTCTTC. Its protein product is CASSFGVVAIEQFF.

The chain combines TRBV6-5 with TRBJ1-1; D is ambiguous. From germline, CDR1 is MNHEY and CDR2 SVGAGI. Deletions cut 0 bases from V and 1 base from J, with 12 bases between. CDR3 length: 16 residues. The chain's CDR3 is CASSYSRSGGNTEAFF. CDR3 in DNA: TGTGCCAGCAGTTACTCGAGGTCGGGTGGGAACACTGAAGCTTTCTTT.

The V gene is TRBV2, the J gene TRBJ2-3; possible D gene TRBD2, 6 bases. V was clipped by 4 bases and J by 3 bases, with 8 bases between them. This CDR3 is built from 13 residues. The germline V gene has CDR1 SNHLY and CDR2 FYNNEI. The DNA of the CDR3 is TGTGCCAGCAGTGGGAGGGAGACAGATACGCAGTATTTT. It yields the protein CASSGRETDTQYF.

The CDR3 nucleotides are TGTGCCAGCAGCCGTGCTCTAGCGCCGGGAAACATTCAGTACTTC. This encodes CASSRALAPGNIQYF. V and J are TRBV3-1 (or the pseudogene TRBV3-2) and TRBJ2-4; perhaps TRBD2 as D (6 bases). Trimming stripped 4 bases from V and 6 bases from J, with 16 bases between. The germline V gene has CDR1 LGHDT and CDR2 YNNKEL (reference sequence). The CDR3 covers 15 residues.

This clone was counted a few times. V and J are TRBV5-1 and TRBJ2-2; perhaps TRBD2 as D (6 bases). CDR1 is SGHRS and CDR2 is YFSETQ in the germline V gene. Trimming stripped 5 bases from V and 2 bases from J, with 16 bases between. The CDR3 contains 16 residues. The CDR3 loop is CASRWGESPNTGELFF. DNA for the CDR3: TGCGCCAGCAGGTGGGGGGAATCCCCCAACACCGGGGAGCTGTTTTTT.

The chain joins TRBV12-3 or TRBV12-4 to TRBJ2-3, with 7 bases identical to TRBD2. V shed 1 base, J shed 6 bases, and the junction held 1 base outside the gene matches. There are 13 residues in the CDR3. In DNA, the CDR3 is TGTGCCAGCAGTTTAGGGGAGGGCGATACGCAGTATTTT. It codes for CASSLGEGDTQYF.

The CDR3 DNA sequence: TGTGCCAGCAGCACAATAGATACGCAGTATTTT. It specifies CASSTIDTQYF. The chain joins TRBV5-6 to TRBJ2-3; D remains unclear. The V gene lost 4 bases and the J gene lost 5 bases, with 5 bases spanning the gap. CDR3 length: 11 residues. Germline CDR1 and CDR2: SGHDT and YYEEEE.

This chain connects TRBV18 to TRBJ2-7, with 11 bases aligning to TRBD2. Per germline, CDR1 KGHSH and CDR2 LQKENI. Trimming at V came to 0 bases and at J to 3 bases, leaving 4 bases not matched to a gene. CDR3 length: 16 residues. The CDR3 reads CASSPPGLAVSYEQYF. In nucleotides, the CDR3 is TGTGCCAGCTCACCACCGGGACTAGCGGTTAGCTACGAGCAGTACTTC.

The gene calls are TRBV19 and TRBJ2-7, with D perhaps TRBD2 (6 bases). The length of the CDR3 is 14 residues. Looked up from germline, CDR1 is LNHDA and CDR2 is SQIVND (reference sequence). V was trimmed by 2 bases and J by 4 bases, leaving 12 bases between them. In nucleotides, the CDR3 is TGTGCCAGTAGTATACCGGGAGCCCAATACGAGCAGTACTTC. It specifies CASSIPGAQYEQYF.

The CDR3: CASSFSGAGGDTQYF. For the CDR3, the DNA is TGTGCCAGCAGCTTCAGCGGGGCTGGGGGAGATACGCAGTATTTT. The V and J genes are TRBV7-3 and TRBJ2-3; 7 nucleotides line up with TRBD2. The V and J ends lost 3 bases and 5 bases, in that order; junction bases with no gene match: 8. The CDR3 is 15 amino acids. Germline V CDR1 and CDR2: SGHTA, FQGTGA.

This chain uses TRBV19 with TRBJ1-2; D gene uncertain. The germline gives CDR1 LNHDA, CDR2 SQIVND (reference sequence). The CDR3 totals 13 residues. Trimming shortened V by 2 bases and J by 5 bases, and 9 bases separated the two germline ends. CDR3 loop: CASSITTFYGYTF. For the CDR3, the DNA is TGTGCCAGTAGTATAACCACATTTTATGGCTACACCTTC.

The rearrangement joins TRBV7-9 to TRBJ2-7; unclear D gene. Deletions cut 4 bases from V and 6 bases from J, with 10 bases between. The CDR3 consists of 12 residues. The germline CDR1 and CDR2 sequences are SEHNR and FQNEAQ (reference sequence). CDR3 in DNA: TGTGCCAGCAGCTGGCGGCAGTCCGAGCAGTACTTC. Translation gives CASSWRQSEQYF.

This rearrangement joins TRBV6-6 to TRBJ2-3, with 9 bases identical to TRBD1. The CDR3 extends over 14 amino acids. Germline CDR1 and CDR2: MNHNY and SVGAGI (reference sequence). The junction had 11 bases not matched to a gene; V was cut back by 10 bases and J by 6 bases. The CDR3 region has the DNA TGTGCCACCCGAACAGGGGGCCAGTGGGATACGCAGTATTTT. The encoded protein is CATRTGGQWDTQYF.

A single count supports this clone. The rearrangement uses TRBV7-9 and TRBJ2-5, with 9 bases lining up with TRBD1. This CDR3 has 14 residues. Germline assignment: CDR1 SEHNR and CDR2 FQNEAQ (reference sequence). After removal of 6 bases from V and 5 bases from J, the junction contained 7 bases not matched to a gene. CDR3 sequence (DNA): TGTGCCAGCAGGGGACAGGGACCGCCGGAGACCCAGTACTTC. Its translation: CASRGQGPPETQYF.

This clone was observed a few times. The rearrangement uses TRBV30 and TRBJ1-6, with a weak D call TRBD1 (5 bases). V lost 8 bases and J lost 10, with 15 bases in between. CDR3 length: 12 amino acids. Germline V CDR1 and CDR2: GTSNPN, SVGIG (reference sequence). The CDR3 nucleotides read TGTGCCCTTGGAGGGACTGGGTCACCCCTCCACTTT. This codes for CALGGTGSPLHF.

The genes are TRBV11-2 and TRBJ2-3; 9 bases match TRBD1. The CDR3 extends over 15 amino acids. With V trimmed by 4 bases and J by 6 bases, 8 bases remained unmatched. Germline loops: CDR1 SGHAT, CDR2 FQNNGV. For the CDR3, the DNA is TGTGCCAGCAGCTCCTACAGGGGGCGCTTGGATACGCAGTATTTT. It codes for CASSSYRGRLDTQYF.

This clone was seen a single time. This sequence joins TRBV7-2 and TRBJ1-5; weak D call: TRBD1 (6 bases). This CDR3 is built from 16 residues. The germline gives CDR1 SGHTA, CDR2 FQGNSA. Trimming pared 1 base from V and 3 bases from J, leaving 13 bases between. CDR3 protein: CASSLGDRGINQPQHF. The CDR3 DNA is TGTGCCAGCAGCTTAGGAGATAGGGGGATCAATCAGCCCCAGCATTTT.

As regards this clone: Sequence at one end of the junction differs from germline and may be a read error. The chain links TRBV7-6 to TRBJ2-7; tentative D call: TRBD1 (6 bases). Germline CDR1 SGHVS, CDR2 FNYEAQ. The CDR3 loop spans 14 amino acids. For the CDR3, the DNA is TGTGCCAGCAGTTTAGGACAGAACTCCTACGAGCAGTACTTC. This encodes CASSLGQNSYEQYF.

This chain uses TRBV4-2 with TRBJ1-2; 9 bases are a match to TRBD1. V was clipped by 0 bases and J by 8 bases; unmatched bases: 7. The CDR3 is 15 residues long. The germline gives CDR1 LGHNA, CDR2 YNFKEQ. The CDR3: CASSQDLQGAGGYTF. The CDR3 region has the DNA TGTGCCAGCAGCCAAGATTTACAGGGGGCGGGCGGCTACACCTTC.

The CDR3 nucleotides are TGTGCCAGCAGTTTATCTAGGGGTTATCTCAATGAGCAGTTCTTC. Protein product: CASSLSRGYLNEQFF. The rearrangement joins TRBV27 to TRBJ2-1, with D tentatively TRBD1 (5 bases). Looked up from germline, CDR1 is MNHEY and CDR2 is SMNVEV (reference sequence). The CDR3 runs 15 residues. V lost 0 bases and J lost 6, with 12 bases in between.

The CDR3 is CAISSGDTQYF. CDR3 coding DNA: TGTGCCATCAGCAGTGGCGATACGCAGTATTTT. V and J are TRBV28 and TRBJ2-3; D ambiguous. Germline V gene data show CDR1 as MDHEN and CDR2 as SYDVKM. V was shortened by 10 bases and J by 6 bases, with 11 bases between the two germline ends. This CDR3 is 11 amino acids long.

The rearrangement joins TRBV28 to TRBJ1-6; TRBD1 agrees at 7 bases. Losses at the gene ends were 2 bases for V and 6 bases for J; bases not matched to a gene: 4. The CDR3 has 15 amino acids. CDR1 and CDR2 (germline): MDHEN, SYDVKM. CDR3 sequence reads: CASSLQDRLNSPLHF. In nucleotides, the CDR3 is TGTGCCAGCAGTTTACAGGACAGGCTTAATTCACCCCTCCACTTT.

In its sample, this clone was seen once. This sequence joins TRBV28 and TRBJ2-3; D is ambiguous. Germline V lookup: CDR1 MDHEN, CDR2 SYDVKM. The CDR3 is 15 residues long. With 4 bases removed from V and 4 bases from J, the gap between germline ends came to 15 bases. As DNA, the CDR3 is TGTGCCAGCAGTTCCCAGCGCGGTGGCGCAGATACGCAGTATTTT. Protein sequence: CASSSQRGGADTQYF.

This clone was seen once. V and J are TRBV28 and TRBJ1-6, with D perhaps matching TRBD1 (5 bases). This CDR3 spans 15 amino acids. CDR1 and CDR2 from the germline V gene are MDHEN and SYDVKM. Trimming shortened V by 7 bases and J by 8 bases, and 18 bases separated the two germline ends. CDR3 in amino acids: CASTSGRAWDSPLHF. CDR3 nucleotides: TGTGCCAGCACCTCAGGGAGGGCATGGGATTCACCCCTCCACTTT.